The clone carrying this TCR beta chain was detected only a few times. The antigen remains unidentified. This CDR3 is 14 amino acids long. Per the germline V gene, CDR1 is KGHSH and CDR2 is LQKENI. V lost 3 bases and J 0 bases, leaving 6 bases between the germline ends. The RNA input was roughly 0.45 to 1 ug, and it was reverse transcribed with random hexamers. Amplification of TCR beta CDR3 used immunoSEQ multiplex PCR across 54 Vbeta and 13 Jbeta. From the immunoSEQ multiplex PCR reads, TCRdb called clonotypes with MiXCR, one entry per CDR3 protein. The sample has approximately 180,000 distinct CDR3 sequences, roughly 90% seen once. The source of the sample is a study of CD8 T cells in Susac syndrome. Points from the study as a whole: Clonal expansion was absent from the CD4+ T cell repertoires in Susac syndrome.

This TCR came from a human donor with Susac syndrome. The rearrangement links TRBV18 to TRBJ2-4; no firm D call. Source material: CD4+ T cells from PBMCs. The CDR3 region is CASSPGVAKNIQYF. CDR3 nucleotides: TGTGCCAGCTCACCCGGAGTAGCCAAAAACATTCAGTACTTC.